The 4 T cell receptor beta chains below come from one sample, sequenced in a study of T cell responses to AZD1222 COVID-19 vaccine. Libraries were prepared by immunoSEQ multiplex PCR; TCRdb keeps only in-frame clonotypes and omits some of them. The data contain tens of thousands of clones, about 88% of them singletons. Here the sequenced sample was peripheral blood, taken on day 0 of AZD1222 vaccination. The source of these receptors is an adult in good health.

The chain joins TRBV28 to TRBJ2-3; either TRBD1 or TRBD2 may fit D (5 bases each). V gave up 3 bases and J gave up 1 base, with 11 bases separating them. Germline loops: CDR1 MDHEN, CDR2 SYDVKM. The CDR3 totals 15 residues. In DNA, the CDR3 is TGTGCCAGCAGTTTTGGTCGAGGGGGCACAGATACGCAGTATTTT. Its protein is CASSFGRGGTDTQYF.

The CDR3 sequence: CASSLGSFSGNTIYF. The CDR3 DNA sequence: TGCGCCAGCAGCTTGGGGTCCTTCTCTGGAAACACCATATATTTT. V is TRBV5-1 and J is TRBJ1-3, with D unresolved. Trimming took off 0 bases at V and 0 bases at J, with 7 bases between the two ends. The CDR3 covers 15 residues. The germline V gene encodes CDR1 SGHRS and CDR2 YFSETQ.

The CDR3 loop is CASRWDRRNTGELFF. CDR3 DNA: TGTGCCAGCAGGTGGGACAGAAGAAACACCGGGGAGCTGTTTTTT. The V call is TRBV7-9, the J call TRBJ2-2; TRBD1 matches 7 bases. CDR3 length equals 15 residues. V was pared by 6 bases and J by 2 bases, with 6 bases of the junction left unmatched. Germline V lookup: CDR1 SEHNR, CDR2 FQNEAQ (reference sequence).

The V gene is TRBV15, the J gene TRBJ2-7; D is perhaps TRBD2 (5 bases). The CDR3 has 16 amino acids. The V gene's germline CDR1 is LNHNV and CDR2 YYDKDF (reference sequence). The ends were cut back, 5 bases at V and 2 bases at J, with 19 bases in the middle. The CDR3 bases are TGTGCCACCAGCCGGGGAAGGGATCCGGTCGCCTACGAGCAGTACTTC. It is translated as CATSRGRDPVAYEQYF.